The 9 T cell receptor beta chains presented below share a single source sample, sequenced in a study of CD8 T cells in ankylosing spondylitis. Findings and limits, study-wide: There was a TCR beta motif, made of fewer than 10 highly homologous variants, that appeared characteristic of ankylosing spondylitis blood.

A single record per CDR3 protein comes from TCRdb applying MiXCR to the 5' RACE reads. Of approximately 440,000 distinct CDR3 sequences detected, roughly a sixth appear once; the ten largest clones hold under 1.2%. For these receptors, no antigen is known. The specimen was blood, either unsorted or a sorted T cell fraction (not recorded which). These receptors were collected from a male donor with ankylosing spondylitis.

CDR3 sequence (DNA): TGTGCCAGCAGTTCCGATAGCGGGAGTACCAATGAGCAGTTCTTC. Encoded protein: CASSSDSGSTNEQFF. V usage is TRBV27 and J usage is TRBJ2-1, with 9 positions matching TRBD2. J lost 6 bases, V lost 4 bases, and 7 bases had no gene match. This CDR3 comprises 15 residues. Germline V lookup: CDR1 MNHEY, CDR2 SMNVEV (reference sequence).

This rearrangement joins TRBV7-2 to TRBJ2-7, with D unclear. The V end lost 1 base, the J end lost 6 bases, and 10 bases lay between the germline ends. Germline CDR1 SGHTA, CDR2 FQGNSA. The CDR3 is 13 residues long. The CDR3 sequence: CASSLDKSGEQYF. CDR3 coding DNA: TGTGCCAGCAGCTTAGACAAATCGGGCGAGCAGTACTTC.

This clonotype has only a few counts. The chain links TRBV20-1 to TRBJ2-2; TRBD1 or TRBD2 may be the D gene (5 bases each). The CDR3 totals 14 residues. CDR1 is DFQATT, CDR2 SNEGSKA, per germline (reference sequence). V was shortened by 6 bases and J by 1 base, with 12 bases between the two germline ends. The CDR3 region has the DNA TGCAGTGCAGCGGACACCAAGAACACCGGGGAGCTGTTTTTT. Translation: CSAADTKNTGELFF.

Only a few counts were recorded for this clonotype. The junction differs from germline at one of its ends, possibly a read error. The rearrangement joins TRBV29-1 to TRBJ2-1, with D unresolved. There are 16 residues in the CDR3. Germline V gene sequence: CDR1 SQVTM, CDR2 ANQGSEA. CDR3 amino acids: CSASHPDLSSYNEQSF. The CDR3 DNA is TGCAGCGCCTCTCACCCCGATCTGAGCTCCTACAATGAGCAGTCCTTC.

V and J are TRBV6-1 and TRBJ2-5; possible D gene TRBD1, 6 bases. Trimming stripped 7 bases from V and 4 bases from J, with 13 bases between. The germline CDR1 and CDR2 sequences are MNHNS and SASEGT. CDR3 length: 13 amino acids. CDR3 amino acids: CASNPTGLETQYF. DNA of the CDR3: TGTGCCAGCAATCCTACAGGGCTAGAGACCCAGTACTTC.

The CDR3 DNA is TGTGCCAGCAGCGTAGCCGGAGGGGGAGATACGCAGTATTTT. The encoded protein is CASSVAGGGDTQYF. The rearrangement joins TRBV9 to TRBJ2-3, with D perhaps TRBD1 or TRBD2 (6 bases each). Germline values: CDR1 SGDLS, CDR2 YYNGEE. V was clipped by 0 bases and J by 5 bases, with 10 bases between them. CDR3 size: 14 residues.

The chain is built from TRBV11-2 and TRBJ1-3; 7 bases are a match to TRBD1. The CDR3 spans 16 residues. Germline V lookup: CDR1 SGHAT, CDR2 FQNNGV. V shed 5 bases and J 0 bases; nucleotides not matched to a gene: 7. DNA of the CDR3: TGTGCCAGCAGCCCCGGACAGGTCCTCTCTGGAAACACCATATATTTT. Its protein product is CASSPGQVLSGNTIYF.

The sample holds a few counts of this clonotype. The CDR3 region is CASSLERSGAAQYF. CDR3 nucleotide sequence: TGTGCCAGCAGCTTAGAGCGCTCCGGAGCGGCGCAGTATTTT. The J gene is TRBJ2-3, the V gene TRBV7-2; maybe TRBD2 (5 bases). This CDR3 spans 14 amino acids. In germline, CDR1 is SGHTA, CDR2 FQGNSA. V lost 1 base and J lost 10, with 15 bases in between.

CDR3 nucleotide sequence: TGTGCCAGCAGCTTGGCCCCAGGGGTGGCTTATGGCTACACCTTC. Protein product: CASSLAPGVAYGYTF. The gene calls are TRBV5-5 and TRBJ1-2, with D maybe TRBD1 (6 bases). The CDR3 runs 15 residues. CDR1 and CDR2 from the germline V gene are SGHKS and YYEKEE (reference sequence). Deletions cut 0 bases from V and 5 bases from J, with 14 bases between.